Below are 12 T cell receptor beta chains sequenced from a single sample in a study of cytomegalovirus exposure and HLA in healthy donors. A multiplex PCR was run with 60 Vbeta primers and 13 Jbeta primers. Profiling relied on immunoSEQ multiplex PCR, and the TCRdb table lists in-frame clones only, not all of them. The sample has 130,000 to 150,000 clones, 77% seen once. Source material: PBMCs. These receptors came from a woman aged 45 to 65 in good health and CMV-seronegative.

The rearrangement joins TRBV5-1 to TRBJ1-4; 10 nucleotides agree with TRBD1. Germline loops: CDR1 SGHRS, CDR2 YFSETQ. This CDR3 is 19 amino acids long. V shed 4 bases, J shed 0 bases, and the junction held 12 bases outside the gene matches. CDR3 sequence reads: CASSRGYGTGASTNEKLFF. DNA for the CDR3: TGCGCCAGCAGCCGGGGGTATGGGACAGGGGCGTCAACTAATGAAAAACTGTTTTTT.

This clone was counted a few times. The chain joins TRBV11-2 to TRBJ1-1, with 9 bases aligning to TRBD1. CDR3 size: 16 residues. The junction had 10 bases not matched to a gene; V was cut back by 3 bases and J by 5 bases. Looked up from germline, CDR1 is SGHAT and CDR2 is FQNNGV. CDR3 sequence reads: CASSFSAGTGWTEAFF. The CDR3 DNA is TGTGCCAGCAGCTTCTCCGCTGGGACAGGGTGGACTGAAGCTTTCTTT.

This chain uses TRBV27 with TRBJ1-1; D gene uncertain. The CDR3 totals 15 residues. The V gene lost 3 bases and the J gene lost 4 bases, with 15 bases spanning the gap. In germline, CDR1 is MNHEY, CDR2 SMNVEV (reference sequence). CDR3: CASSLEGFSGTEAFF. CDR3 nucleotides: TGTGCCAGCAGTTTGGAGGGATTTTCGGGCACTGAAGCTTTCTTT.

The chain recombines TRBV10-1 with TRBJ1-1; no definite D call. Germline values: CDR1 WNHNN, CDR2 SYGVQD (reference sequence). The CDR3 covers 13 residues. The V end lost 4 bases, the J end lost 1 base, and 7 bases lay between the germline ends. DNA of the CDR3: TGCGCCAGCAGTGGGGCACAGAACACTGAAGCTTTCTTT. This translates into CASSGAQNTEAFF.

This clone was seen a single time. This rearrangement joins TRBV30 to TRBJ2-5, with 10 bases fitting TRBD2. The CDR3 has 12 amino acids. V lost 4 bases and J lost 6; bases outside the gene matches: 2. Germline CDR1 is GTSNPN and CDR2 is SVGIG (reference sequence). The CDR3: CAWTSGGQTQYF. CDR3 DNA sequence: TGTGCCTGGACTAGCGGGGGTCAGACCCAGTACTTC. The full variable domain, its missing parts supplied by reference TRBV30 and TRBJ2-5, is SQTIHQWPATLVQPVGSPLSLECTVEGTSNPNLYWYRQAAGRGLQLLFYSVGIGQISSEVPQNLSASRPQDRQFILSSKKLLLSDSGFYLCAWTSGGQTQYFGPGTRLLVL.

This clone has a handful of counts. Other DNA sequences of this sample code for an identical CDR3. The V and J genes are TRBV2 and TRBJ1-3; D gene unclear. The V end was cut by 3 bases, the J end by 0 bases, with 9 bases between. CDR3 size: 15 residues. CDR1 is SNHLY and CDR2 is FYNNEI in the germline V gene. The DNA of the CDR3 is TGTGCCAGCAGTGAGTCTCCCAGCTCTGGAAACACCATATATTTT. Protein sequence: CASSESPSSGNTIYF.

In this sample, this clone turned up once. The chain recombines TRBV4-1 with TRBJ1-6, with TRBD1 matching 7 bases. Germline trimming cut 1 base from V and 6 bases from J; bases unmatched to any gene: 12. Germline values: CDR1 MGHRA, CDR2 YSYEKL. The CDR3 covers 18 residues. The CDR3 here is CASSQAPPGTEINSPLHF. The DNA of the CDR3 is TGCGCCAGCAGCCAAGCCCCCCCGGGGACAGAGATTAATTCACCCCTCCACTTT.

The gene calls are TRBV11-2 and TRBJ1-5, with TRBD1 matching 7 bases. The V and J ends lost 5 bases and 1 base, in that order; junction bases with no gene match: 17. The CDR3 covers 19 residues. CDR1 and CDR2 (germline): SGHAT, FQNNGV. The CDR3 is CASSLLSTGILESNQPQHF. Here the CDR3 DNA reads TGTGCCAGCAGCCTTCTCTCGACAGGGATTCTTGAAAGCAATCAGCCCCAGCATTTT.

This clone has just one count. V usage is TRBV10-1 and J usage is TRBJ1-2; no firm D call. From germline, CDR1 is WNHNN and CDR2 SYGVQD (reference sequence). V was trimmed by 10 bases and J by 8 bases, leaving 11 bases between them. The CDR3 contains 10 residues. The CDR3 DNA follows: TGCGCCACTGCCGGAGGCGGCTACACCTTC. Its translation is CATAGGGYTF.

The gene calls are TRBV2 and TRBJ2-3; 8 bases are shared with TRBD2. The germline gives CDR1 SNHLY, CDR2 FYNNEI. Unmatched junction bases numbered 4, after V lost 3 bases and J lost 2 bases. This CDR3 spans 15 amino acids. The CDR3: CASSDPAGDTDTQYF. CDR3 sequence (DNA): TGTGCCAGCAGTGATCCAGCGGGGGACACAGATACGCAGTATTTT.

The chain is built from TRBV11-2 and TRBJ2-7; 11 nucleotides agree with TRBD1. Germline V gene sequence: CDR1 SGHAT, CDR2 FQNNGV. V lost 5 bases, J lost 4 bases, and 7 bases stayed unmatched. The CDR3 has 15 residues. The chain's CDR3 is CASSTRTGGSYEQYF. The CDR3 region has the DNA TGTGCCAGCAGCACCCGGACAGGGGGCTCATACGAGCAGTACTTC.

The rearrangement joins TRBV19 to TRBJ1-1; tentatively, D is TRBD1 (5 bases). Germline V gene sequence: CDR1 LNHDA, CDR2 SQIVND (reference sequence). This CDR3 spans 14 amino acids. Trimming pared 3 bases from V and 3 bases from J, leaving 11 bases between. CDR3: CASSISGGDTEAFF. In DNA, the CDR3 is TGTGCCAGTAGTATTTCGGGGGGGGACACTGAAGCTTTCTTT. The whole variable domain, filled in from reference TRBV19 and TRBJ1-1, reads DGGITQSPKYLFRKEGQNVTLSCEQNLNHDAMYWYRQDPGQGLRLIYYSQIVNDFQKGDIAEGYSVSREKKESFPLTVTSAQKNPTAFYLCASSISGGDTEAFFGQGTRLTVV.